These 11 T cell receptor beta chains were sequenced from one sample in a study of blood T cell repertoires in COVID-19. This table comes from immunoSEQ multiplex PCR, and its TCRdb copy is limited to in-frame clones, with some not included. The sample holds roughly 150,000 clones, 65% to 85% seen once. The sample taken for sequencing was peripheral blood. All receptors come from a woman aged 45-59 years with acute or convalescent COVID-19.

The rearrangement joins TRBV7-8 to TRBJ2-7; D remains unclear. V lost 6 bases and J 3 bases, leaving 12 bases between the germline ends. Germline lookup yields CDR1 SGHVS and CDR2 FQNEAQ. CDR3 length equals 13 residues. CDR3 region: CASRLDGDYEQYF. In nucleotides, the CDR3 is TGTGCCAGCAGACTCGACGGAGACTACGAGCAGTACTTC.

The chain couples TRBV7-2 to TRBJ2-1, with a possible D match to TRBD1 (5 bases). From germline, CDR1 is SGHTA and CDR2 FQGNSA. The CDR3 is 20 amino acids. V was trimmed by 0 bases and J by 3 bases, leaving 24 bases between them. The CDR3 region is CASSLANQGLSSVDYNEQFF. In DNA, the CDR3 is TGTGCCAGCAGCTTAGCGAATCAGGGTCTCTCCTCGGTAGACTACAATGAGCAGTTCTTC.

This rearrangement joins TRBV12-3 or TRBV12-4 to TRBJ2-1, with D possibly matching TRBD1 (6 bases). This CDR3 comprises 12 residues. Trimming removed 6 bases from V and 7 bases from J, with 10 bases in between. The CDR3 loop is CASSWGPNEQFF. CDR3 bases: TGTGCCAGCAGCTGGGGGCCGAATGAGCAGTTCTTC.

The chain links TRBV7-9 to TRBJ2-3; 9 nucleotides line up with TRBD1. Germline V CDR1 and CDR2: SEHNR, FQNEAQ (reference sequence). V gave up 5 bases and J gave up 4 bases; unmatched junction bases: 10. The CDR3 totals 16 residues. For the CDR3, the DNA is TGTGCCAGCAGCGCGGACCGGGACAGGGCCTCAGATACGCAGTATTTT. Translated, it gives CASSADRDRASDTQYF.

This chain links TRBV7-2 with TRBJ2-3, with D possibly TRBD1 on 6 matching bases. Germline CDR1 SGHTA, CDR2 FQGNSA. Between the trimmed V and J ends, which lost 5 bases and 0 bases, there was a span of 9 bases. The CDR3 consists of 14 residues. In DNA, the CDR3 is TGTGCCAGCAGCCACGGGACAAGCACAGATACGCAGTATTTT. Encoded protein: CASSHGTSTDTQYF.

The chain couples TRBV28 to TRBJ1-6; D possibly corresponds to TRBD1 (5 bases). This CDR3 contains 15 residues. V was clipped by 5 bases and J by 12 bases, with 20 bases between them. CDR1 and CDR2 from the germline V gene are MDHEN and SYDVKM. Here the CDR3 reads CASSGGEEGQRPLHF. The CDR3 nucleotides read TGTGCCAGCAGTGGCGGGGAGGAGGGGCAACGACCCCTCCACTTT.

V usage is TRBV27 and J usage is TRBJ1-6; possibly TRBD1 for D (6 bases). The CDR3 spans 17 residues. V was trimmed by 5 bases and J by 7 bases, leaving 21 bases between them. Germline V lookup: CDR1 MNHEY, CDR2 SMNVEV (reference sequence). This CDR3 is CASSPTIPTGKNSPLHF. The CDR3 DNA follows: TGTGCCAGCAGTCCGACCATTCCGACAGGAAAAAATTCACCCCTCCACTTT.

In nucleotides, the CDR3 is TGTGCCAGTAGTATAGATGAAGGGGGCAACTACGAGCAGTACTTC. Protein sequence: CASSIDEGGNYEQYF. The chain links TRBV19 to TRBJ2-7, with TRBD1 identical over 7 bases. The CDR3 sequence is 15 residues long. CDR1 is LNHDA and CDR2 is SQIVND in the germline V gene (reference sequence). Trimming cost V 0 bases and J 3 bases; bases outside gene matches: 5.

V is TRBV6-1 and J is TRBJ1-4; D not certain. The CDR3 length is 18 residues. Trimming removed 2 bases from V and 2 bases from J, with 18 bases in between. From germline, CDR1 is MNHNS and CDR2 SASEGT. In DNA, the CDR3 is TGTGCCAGCAGTGAATCGACCTGGGAGCCCTTGACTAATGAAAAACTGTTTTTT. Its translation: CASSESTWEPLTNEKLFF.

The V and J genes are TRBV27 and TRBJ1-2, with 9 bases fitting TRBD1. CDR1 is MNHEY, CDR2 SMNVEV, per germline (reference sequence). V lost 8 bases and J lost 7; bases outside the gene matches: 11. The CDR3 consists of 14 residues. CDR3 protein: CASRTDRGSGGYTF. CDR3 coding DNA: TGTGCCAGCCGTACGGACAGGGGTTCTGGTGGCTACACCTTC.

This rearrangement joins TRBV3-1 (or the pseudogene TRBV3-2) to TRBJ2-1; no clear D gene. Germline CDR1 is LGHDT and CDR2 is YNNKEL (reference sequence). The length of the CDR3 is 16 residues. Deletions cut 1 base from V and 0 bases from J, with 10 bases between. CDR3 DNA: TGTGCCAGCAGCCAAGCAAGCGATAGCTCCTACAATGAGCAGTTCTTC. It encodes CASSQASDSSYNEQFF.